This T cell receptor (beta chain) was sequenced during a study of T cell responses to AZD1222 COVID-19 vaccine. This table comes from immunoSEQ multiplex PCR, and its TCRdb copy is limited to in-frame clones, with some not included. The sample holds some 170,000 clones, about 87% seen once. General study findings and limits: Repertoires were collected only later (after the peak T cell response had occurred). At 160-218 and 743-854, vaccine-associated CD4 TCRs were dominant, and they spanned spike. Donors were mostly white British, more females; clonal diversity possibly underestimated.

Turning to this clone: The antigen remains undetermined.

The specimen was peripheral blood, collected 28 days after the second dose of the MenACWY control vaccine. This clonotype was obtained from an adult who received the MenACWY meningococcal vaccine as a control.

The CDR3 sequence is CASSSGREGRNEQFF. CDR3 sequence (DNA): TGCGCCAGCAGCTCCGGGCGGGAGGGTAGGAATGAGCAGTTCTTC. The rearrangement uses TRBV5-1 and TRBJ2-1, with TRBD2 identical over 9 bases. V shed 3 bases and J 7 bases; nucleotides not matched to a gene: 8. The CDR3 has 15 amino acids. Germline assignment: CDR1 SGHRS and CDR2 YFSETQ.